Each of the 5 T cell receptor beta chains below was sequenced from the same sample in a study of T cell responses to AZD1222 COVID-19 vaccine (dated by TCRdb to the early 2020s). Library preparation was by the immunoSEQ multiplex PCR assay. TCRdb stores this immuneACCESS table with in-frame sequences only. Part of the clones is absent; in the studies checked, under half of the shortfall reflects unresolved V genes, and no reason is known for the rest. The sample profile shows about 120,000 clones; about nine tenths of them were found once. Roughly 1.2% of the sample is taken by the ten largest. What the time point label conveys for this sample: baseline before first vaccination. The material was peripheral blood, obtained on day 0 of AZD1222 vaccination. These receptors were taken from an adult in good health.

The CDR3 bases are TGCAGCGTTCAAACAGGGACTGGGAATCAGCCCCAGCATTTT. This gives the protein CSVQTGTGNQPQHF. The gene calls are TRBV29-1 and TRBJ1-5, with D perhaps TRBD1 (6 bases). Trimming stripped 5 bases from V and 4 bases from J, with 15 bases between. Germline V gene sequence: CDR1 SQVTM, CDR2 ANQGSEA. The CDR3 extends over 14 amino acids. The variable domain in full, with the rest retrieved from reference TRBV29-1 and TRBJ1-5, is SAVISQKPSRDICQRGTSLTIQCQVDSQVTMMFWYRQQPGQSLTLIATANQGSEATYESGFVIDKFPISRPNLTFSTLTVSNMSPEDSSIYLCSVQTGTGNQPQHFGDGTRLSIL.

A remark on this clone: Other DNA sequences in this specimen translate into the identical CDR3. The chain couples TRBV19 to TRBJ2-7; D call uncertain. The CDR3 is 13 residues long. CDR1 and CDR2 (germline): LNHDA, SQIVND (reference sequence). V was trimmed by 3 bases and J by 3 bases, leaving 9 bases between them. In DNA form, the CDR3 reads TGTGCCAGTAGTATTGACTCTAGCTACGAGCAGTACTTC. Amino acid sequence: CASSIDSSYEQYF.

The chain employs TRBV5-1 and TRBJ1-5; 7 bases line up with TRBD1. Germline assignment: CDR1 SGHRS and CDR2 YFSETQ. This CDR3 has 14 amino acids. V dropped 1 base and J dropped 11; count of bases not matched to a gene: 9. The CDR3 nucleotides are TGCGCCAGCAGCTTGCAGGGGGGGTACGAGGCCCAGCATTTT. Its translation is CASSLQGGYEAQHF.

The chain recombines TRBV4-1 with TRBJ1-6; 8 bases match TRBD1. CDR3 length equals 15 residues. Trimming at V came to 4 bases and at J to 9 bases, leaving 8 bases not matched to a gene. In germline, CDR1 is MGHRA, CDR2 YSYEKL. The CDR3 DNA sequence: TGCGCCAGCAGCCCGGACAGGGCTCGGGGTTCACCCCTCCACTTT. Translated: CASSPDRARGSPLHF.

The V gene is TRBV6-5, the J gene TRBJ2-7; weak D call: TRBD1 (6 bases). The CDR3 is 14 residues long. The germline gives CDR1 MNHEY, CDR2 SVGAGI. V was cut by 6 bases and J by 10 bases, with 22 bases left in between. The CDR3 reads CASSPLSGTSVQYF. CDR3 DNA: TGTGCCAGCAGCCCCCTCAGTGGGACATCCGTACAGTACTTC.